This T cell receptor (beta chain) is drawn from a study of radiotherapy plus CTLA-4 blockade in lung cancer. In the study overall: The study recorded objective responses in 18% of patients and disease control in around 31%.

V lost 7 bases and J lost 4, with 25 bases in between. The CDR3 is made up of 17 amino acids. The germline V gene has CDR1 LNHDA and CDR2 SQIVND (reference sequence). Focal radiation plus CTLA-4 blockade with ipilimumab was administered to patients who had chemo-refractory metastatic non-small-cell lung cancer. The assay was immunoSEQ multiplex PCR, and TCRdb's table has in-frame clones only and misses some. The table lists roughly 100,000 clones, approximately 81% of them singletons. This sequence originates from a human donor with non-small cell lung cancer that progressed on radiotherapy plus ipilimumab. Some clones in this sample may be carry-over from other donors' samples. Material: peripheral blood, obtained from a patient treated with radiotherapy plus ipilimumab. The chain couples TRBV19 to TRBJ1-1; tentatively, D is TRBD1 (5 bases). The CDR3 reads CASKAVLRGPRGTEAFF. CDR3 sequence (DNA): TGTGCCAGTAAAGCCGTACTGAGGGGCCCTAGGGGCACTGAAGCTTTCTTT. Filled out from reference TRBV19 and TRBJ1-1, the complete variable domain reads DGGITQSPKYLFRKEGQNVTLSCEQNLNHDAMYWYRQDPGQGLRLIYYSQIVNDFQKGDIAEGYSVSREKKESFPLTVTSAQKNPTAFYLCASKAVLRGPRGTEAFFGQGTRLTVV.